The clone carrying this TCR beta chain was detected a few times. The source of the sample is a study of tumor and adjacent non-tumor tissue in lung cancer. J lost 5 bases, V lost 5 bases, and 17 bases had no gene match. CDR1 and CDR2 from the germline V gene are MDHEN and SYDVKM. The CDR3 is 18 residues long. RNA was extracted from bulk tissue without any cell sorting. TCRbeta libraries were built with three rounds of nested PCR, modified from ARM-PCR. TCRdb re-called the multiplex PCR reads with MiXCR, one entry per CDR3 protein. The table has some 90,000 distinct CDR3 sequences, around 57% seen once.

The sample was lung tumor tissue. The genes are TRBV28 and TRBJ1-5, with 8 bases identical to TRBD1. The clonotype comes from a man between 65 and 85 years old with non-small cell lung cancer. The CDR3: CASSLLFGAGGMDQPQHF. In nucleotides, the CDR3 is TGTGCCAGCAGTCTTTTGTTCGGCGCAGGGGGCATGGATCAGCCCCAGCATTTT.